The clone carrying this T cell receptor (beta chain) occurred many times. Antigen specificity is unknown. Uncontrolled infection, other autoimmune disease, pregnancy or lactation barred patients from enrollment. The CDR3 runs 14 residues. Trimming shortened V by 6 bases and J by 0 bases, and 9 bases separated the two germline ends. What was amplified from RNA transcripts were TCR beta CDR3 regions. The HTBI primer set drove a first-round RT-PCR of the TCR CDR3. TCRdb reprocessed the multiplex PCR reads with MiXCR, giving one entry per CDR3 protein. The data hold hundreds of thousands of distinct CDR3 sequences, with roughly 14% observed a single time. This entry is derived from a study of T cells in Graves' hyperthyroidism and ophthalmopathy. Study summary: Peripheral blood was secured at the point of initial diagnosis, before any treatment.

Overall study findings and caveats: Peripheral blood also featured most of the thyroid clonotypes expanded above 0.001.

The sample comprised blood. This TCR was sampled from a woman aged 40 to 50 with Graves' ophthalmopathy. The chain couples TRBV12-3 or TRBV12-4 to TRBJ1-3; no clear D. Here the CDR3 reads CASRPGSSGNTIYF. The CDR3 DNA reads TGTGCCAGCAGGCCGGGTAGCTCTGGAAACACCATATATTTT.